The present entry profiles one T cell receptor beta chain with its context. This specimen belongs to a study of neurological immune-mediated disorders. In germline, CDR1 is WSHSY, CDR2 SAAADI. The CDR3 consists of 13 residues. The germline V and J ends were trimmed by 7 bases and 4 bases, with 12 bases remaining between them. A 10-nucleotide random UMI tagged transcripts in template-switch 5'RACE cDNA synthesis. TCRdb redid the calling of the 5' RACE reads with MiXCR, one entry per CDR3 protein. The data contain about 79,000 distinct CDR3 sequences, approximately 14% of them seen just once; the ten biggest clones take up 6.8%.

V gene TRBV10-2 combines with J gene TRBJ2-3; no reliable D call. The specimen sequenced was PBMCs. The sequence derives from a woman in her forties or fifties in good health. CDR3 in amino acids: CASTRASADTQYF. CDR3 bases: TGCGCCAGCACTCGGGCGTCCGCAGATACGCAGTATTTT.